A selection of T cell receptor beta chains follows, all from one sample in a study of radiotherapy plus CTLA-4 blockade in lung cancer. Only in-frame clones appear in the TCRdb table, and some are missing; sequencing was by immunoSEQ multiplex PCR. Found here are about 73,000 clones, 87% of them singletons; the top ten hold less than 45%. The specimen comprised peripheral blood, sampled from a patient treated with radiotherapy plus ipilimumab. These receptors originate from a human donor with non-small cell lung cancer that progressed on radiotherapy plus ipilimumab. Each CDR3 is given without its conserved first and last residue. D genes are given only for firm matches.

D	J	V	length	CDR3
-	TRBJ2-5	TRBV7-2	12	ASSPTGGRETQY
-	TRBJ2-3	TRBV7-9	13	ASSNGVGPKDTQY
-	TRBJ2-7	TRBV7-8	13	ASSLEVGPSYEQY
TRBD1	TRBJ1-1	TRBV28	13	ASSMWDRPNTEAF
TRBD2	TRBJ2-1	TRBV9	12	ASSPRTSGNEQF
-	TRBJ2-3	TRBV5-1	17	ASSFGLLPISGVRDTQY
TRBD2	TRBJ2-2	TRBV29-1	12	SAGAGTITGELF
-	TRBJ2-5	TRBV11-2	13	ASSFLRGRGETQY
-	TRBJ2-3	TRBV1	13	TSRGTRVGTDTQY
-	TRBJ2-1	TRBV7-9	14	ASSLALSAFYNEQF
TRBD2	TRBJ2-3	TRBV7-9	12	ASSPTSGRDTQY
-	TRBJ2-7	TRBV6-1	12	ASRSLSWAGEQY
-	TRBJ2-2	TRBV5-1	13	ASSLGHSLAGELF
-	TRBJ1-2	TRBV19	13	ASSTTGHQNYGYT
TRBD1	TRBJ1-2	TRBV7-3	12	ASSFQGGLGGYT
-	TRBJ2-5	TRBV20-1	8	SPPGETQY
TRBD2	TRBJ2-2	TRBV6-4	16	ASSPGLAGEDATGELF
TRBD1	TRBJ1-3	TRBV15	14	ATSRGPTGVWDTIY
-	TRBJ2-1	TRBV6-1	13	ASSERGEGRDEQF
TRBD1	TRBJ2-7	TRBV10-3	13	AITDPGTGAYEQY
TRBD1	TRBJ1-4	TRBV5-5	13	ASSVTGGLGEKLF
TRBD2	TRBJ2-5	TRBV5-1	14	ASSQGLAGIGETQY
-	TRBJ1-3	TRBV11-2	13	ASSLDPGSGNTIY
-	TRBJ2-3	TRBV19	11	ASTHQGADTQY
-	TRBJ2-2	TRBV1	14	TSSTYRGHNTGELF
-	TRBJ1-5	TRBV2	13	ASSGGGLSNQPQH
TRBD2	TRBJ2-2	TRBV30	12	AWQTSGSTGELF
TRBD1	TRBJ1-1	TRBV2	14	ASSDMTGGGNTEAF
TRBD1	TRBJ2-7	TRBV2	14	ASLRDRGPSSYEQY
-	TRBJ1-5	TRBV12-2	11	ASRLGGHQPQH
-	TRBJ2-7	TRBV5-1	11	ASSLSQAYEQY
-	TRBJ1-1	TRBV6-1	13	ASSEQMVRNTEAF
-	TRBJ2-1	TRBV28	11	ASSLFGYNEQF
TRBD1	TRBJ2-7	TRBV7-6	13	ASSLRQGATYEQY
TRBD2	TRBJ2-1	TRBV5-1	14	ASRIFGTNSYNEQF
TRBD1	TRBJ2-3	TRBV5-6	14	ASSSIGTGTRDTQY
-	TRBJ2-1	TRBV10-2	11	ASGPLLEAEQF